One sample yielded the 24 T cell receptor beta chains listed below, sequenced in a study of somatic mutations in cytotoxic T cells in rheumatoid arthritis (dated by TCRdb to about 2017). Receptor libraries were prepared by the immunoSEQ multiplex PCR assay. Held by TCRdb, this immuneACCESS table contains in-frame sequences only and omits some clones. Under half of the omission traces to an unresolved V gene where checked; the cause of the rest is unknown. Here the sample has under 20,000 clones; 75% to 90% occur a single time. Under 9% of the sample lies in the top ten. The specimen was CD8+ T cells sorted from blood. The receptor source for this set is a woman between 35 and 50 years old with rheumatoid arthritis.

The rearrangement links TRBV2 to TRBJ2-7; 10 bases agree with TRBD1. In germline, CDR1 is SNHLY, CDR2 FYNNEI. V was clipped by 7 bases and J by 7 bases; unmatched bases: 7. The length of the CDR3 is 13 residues. For the CDR3, the DNA is TGTGCCAGCACTGACAGGGGGCGATGGGAGCAGTACTTC. This encodes CASTDRGRWEQYF.

The chain carries TRBV5-4 and TRBJ2-5; D is perhaps TRBD2 (5 bases). Trimming stripped 0 bases from V and 5 bases from J, with 11 bases between. The V gene's germline CDR1 is SGHNT and CDR2 YYREEE (reference sequence). CDR3 size: 14 residues. This CDR3 reads CASSLGTDWETQYF. CDR3 coding DNA: TGTGCCAGCAGCTTGGGTACGGACTGGGAGACCCAGTACTTC.

This clone was counted a few times. For the CDR3, the DNA is TGTGCCAGCAGCACTTCGACAGGGGCCCTAACAATCTTTTACGAGCAGTACTTC. It specifies CASSTSTGALTIFYEQYF. This rearrangement joins TRBV7-9 to TRBJ2-7; 8 bases are shared with TRBD1. The germline CDR1 and CDR2 sequences are SEHNR and FQNEAQ (reference sequence). The CDR3 spans 18 residues. The V and J ends lost 5 bases and 4 bases, in that order; junction bases with no gene match: 19.

This clone was seen more than once but under ten times. V usage is TRBV10-3 and J usage is TRBJ2-7; TRBD2 agrees at 11 bases. V dropped 10 bases and J dropped 3; count of bases not matched to a gene: 8. From germline, CDR1 is ENHRY and CDR2 SYGVKD. This CDR3 is built from 14 residues. CDR3 loop: CATQDTSGGYEQYF. CDR3 bases: TGTGCCACCCAGGACACTAGCGGGGGCTACGAGCAGTACTTC.

The genes are TRBV10-3 and TRBJ2-5; 8 bases agree with TRBD2. Trimming at V came to 4 bases and at J to 2 bases, leaving 6 bases not matched to a gene. This CDR3 is 15 amino acids long. The germline CDR1 and CDR2 sequences are ENHRY and SYGVKD. The DNA for the CDR3 is TGTGCCATCAGTGGGGTAGCGGGGCAGCAAGAGACCCAGTACTTC. It translates to CAISGVAGQQETQYF.

This rearrangement joins TRBV19 to TRBJ2-3; 13 bases match TRBD2. The CDR3 totals 16 residues. Germline V lookup: CDR1 LNHDA, CDR2 SQIVND (reference sequence). V trimming: 7 bases; J trimming: 5 bases; junction bases outside the gene matches: 9. CDR3: CASTVTSGGRGDTQYF. The CDR3 bases are TGTGCCAGTACAGTGACTAGCGGGGGGCGGGGAGATACGCAGTATTTT. Full variable domain (outside the CDR3, taken from reference TRBV19 and TRBJ2-3): DGGITQSPKYLFRKEGQNVTLSCEQNLNHDAMYWYRQDPGQGLRLIYYSQIVNDFQKGDIAEGYSVSREKKESFPLTVTSAQKNPTAFYLCASTVTSGGRGDTQYFGPGTRLTVL.

The chain carries TRBV11-2 and TRBJ2-1; 15 bases map to TRBD2. The CDR3 is 18 residues long. With V trimmed by 5 bases and J by 6 bases, 11 bases remained unmatched. Germline loops: CDR1 SGHAT, CDR2 FQNNGV. CDR3: CASSPPGLAGGVCNEQFF. Here the CDR3 DNA reads TGTGCCAGCAGCCCCCCCGGACTAGCGGGAGGGGTCTGCAATGAGCAGTTCTTC.

The chain joins TRBV18 to TRBJ2-1; D may be TRBD1 (6 bases). This CDR3 is 16 amino acids long. Deletions cut 5 bases from V and 2 bases from J, with 16 bases between. Germline V gene sequence: CDR1 KGHSH, CDR2 LQKENI. CDR3: CASSKAAGATYNEQFF. The CDR3 coding sequence is TGTGCCAGCTCAAAAGCCGCAGGGGCTACCTACAATGAGCAGTTCTTC.

In regard to this clone: Other DNA sequences of this sample code for an identical CDR3. The chain employs TRBV5-6 and TRBJ1-1; 10 bases fit TRBD1. Germline assignment: CDR1 SGHDT and CDR2 YYEEEE. V shed 2 bases, J shed 8 bases, and the junction held 6 bases outside the gene matches. This CDR3 region has 14 residues. In nucleotides, the CDR3 is TGTGCCAGCAGCTTAGGGACAGGGGTCATAGAAGCTTTCTTT. This encodes CASSLGTGVIEAFF.

The V call is TRBV6-4, the J call TRBJ2-1; D is perhaps TRBD2 (8 bases). Germline CDR1 and CDR2: MRHNA and SNTAGT. Trimming removed 5 bases from V and 8 bases from J, with 16 bases in between. This CDR3 has 14 amino acids. CDR3 region: CASSLGLGGDEQFF. In DNA, the CDR3 is TGTGCCAGCAGTTTGGGACTAGGGGGCGATGAGCAGTTCTTC.

The V and J genes are TRBV6-5 and TRBJ2-1; 7 nucleotides line up with TRBD1. Trimming removed 2 bases from V and 5 bases from J; junction bases left unmatched: 3. Germline lookup yields CDR1 MNHEY and CDR2 SVGAGI. This CDR3 spans 14 amino acids. CDR3 sequence reads: CASSYLDRNNEQFF. As DNA, the CDR3 is TGTGCCAGCAGTTACCTGGACAGGAACAATGAGCAGTTCTTC.

The V call is TRBV4-1, the J call TRBJ2-1; maybe TRBD2 (5 bases). CDR3 size: 14 residues. CDR1 MGHRA and CDR2 YSYEKL come from the germline V gene. The V and J ends lost 0 bases and 5 bases respectively, with 8 bases between them. CDR3 coding DNA: TGCGCCAGCAGCCAAGATAAGCGGAACAATGAGCAGTTCTTC. It yields the protein CASSQDKRNNEQFF.

CDR3 sequence reads: CASSRETGMNTEAFF. As DNA, the CDR3 is TGTGCCAGCAGTAGGGAGACGGGTATGAACACTGAAGCTTTCTTT. This sequence joins TRBV6-5 and TRBJ1-1; D not certain. The CDR3 has 15 amino acids. V dropped 5 bases and J dropped 0 bases, with 13 bases sitting between them. Per germline, CDR1 MNHEY and CDR2 SVGAGI.

The chain links TRBV7-2 to TRBJ1-2; D not resolved. Germline-derived CDR1 and CDR2 are SGHTA and FQGNSA. There are 12 residues in the CDR3. V was cut by 4 bases and J by 5 bases, with 8 bases left in between. The chain's CDR3 is CASSYSPYGYTF. In DNA, the CDR3 is TGTGCCAGCAGCTACTCTCCGTATGGCTACACCTTC.

The J gene is TRBJ1-1, the V gene TRBV5-6; 7 nucleotides line up with TRBD1. The CDR3 contains 14 residues. Germline CDR1 SGHDT, CDR2 YYEEEE. Trimming cost V 4 bases and J 5 bases; bases outside gene matches: 8. CDR3 sequence: CASSAGGGNTEAFF. The CDR3 nucleotides read TGTGCCAGCAGCGCAGGGGGTGGGAATACTGAAGCTTTCTTT.

This clone was seen a single time. The chain carries TRBV6-4 and TRBJ1-2; no clear D gene. Germline CDR1 MRHNA, CDR2 SNTAGT. The CDR3 consists of 13 residues. V shed 2 bases and J shed 4 bases, with 8 bases lying between them. The CDR3 DNA sequence: TGTGCCAGCAGTGACCGGGGATCCTATGGCTACACCTTC. Translating gives CASSDRGSYGYTF.

The rearrangement uses TRBV7-4 and TRBJ2-7; D ambiguous. In germline, CDR1 is SGHVT, CDR2 SQSDAQ. The CDR3 consists of 16 residues. Trimming stripped 3 bases from V and 1 base from J, with 16 bases between. The CDR3, as DNA: TGTGCCAGCAGCTTCCCTGATGTGTTAGATTCCTACGAGCAGTACTTC. It encodes CASSFPDVLDSYEQYF.

The chain uses TRBV5-1 and TRBJ2-7; 8 nucleotides match TRBD2. The CDR3 is 15 residues long. Germline V gene lookup returns CDR1 SGHRS and CDR2 YFSETQ. Trimming at V came to 2 bases and at J to 1 base, leaving 5 bases not matched to a gene. CDR3 amino acids: CASSFGSGGSYEQYF. Here the CDR3 DNA reads TGCGCCAGCAGCTTCGGGTCGGGGGGGTCCTACGAGCAGTACTTC.

The rearrangement links TRBV6-6 to TRBJ1-2; 9 bases are shared with TRBD1. CDR3 length equals 15 residues. Trimming at V came to 10 bases and at J to 8 bases, leaving 17 bases not matched to a gene. The germline V gene has CDR1 MNHNY and CDR2 SVGAGI (reference sequence). The CDR3, as DNA: TGTGCCACCTTAGGGTCCGGGACAGGGATTTACGGCTACACCTTC. Translating gives CATLGSGTGIYGYTF.

The genes are TRBV2 and TRBJ1-1, with TRBD1 matching over 9 bases. Losses at the gene ends were 6 bases for V and 1 base for J; bases not matched to a gene: 15. The CDR3 totals 18 residues. Germline lookup yields CDR1 SNHLY and CDR2 FYNNEI. The CDR3 is CASSASWDRVYGNTEAFF. In DNA form, the CDR3 reads TGTGCCAGCAGCGCCTCCTGGGACAGGGTCTATGGGAACACTGAAGCTTTCTTT.

Notes on this clone: The sample carries other DNA sequences with the same CDR3. The CDR3 region is CASSFLGAGTEAFF. The CDR3 nucleotides read TGTGCCAGCAGTTTTTTGGGGGCGGGCACTGAAGCTTTCTTT. The chain joins TRBV27 to TRBJ1-1; a possible D gene is TRBD1 (6 bases). Germline CDR1 is MNHEY and CDR2 is SMNVEV (reference sequence). The length of the CDR3 is 14 residues. The ends were cut back, 3 bases at V and 4 bases at J, with 12 bases in the middle.

The J gene is TRBJ2-3, the V gene TRBV5-6, with a tentative D call TRBD2 (6 bases). Trimming left V 1 base short and J 2 bases short, with 14 bases between. Germline V gene data show CDR1 as SGHDT and CDR2 as YYEEEE. CDR3 size: 16 residues. CDR3 nucleotide sequence: TGTGCCAGCAGCTTGTCTCTTAGCGGTGACACAGATACGCAGTATTTT. Its translation: CASSLSLSGDTDTQYF.

This clone turned up a few times. The chain is built from TRBV7-6 and TRBJ2-1, with 9 bases aligning to TRBD2. Germline V gives CDR1 SGHVS, CDR2 FNYEAQ. V shed 5 bases, J shed 0 bases, and the junction held 8 bases outside the gene matches. This CDR3 is built from 17 residues. The CDR3 DNA sequence: TGTGCCAGCAGCCCTTTGGCACTAGCGGGCTCCTACAATGAGCAGTTCTTC. Its protein is CASSPLALAGSYNEQFF.

This chain uses TRBV27 with TRBJ2-3, with D possibly being TRBD2 (5 bases). The CDR3 loop spans 13 amino acids. Trimming pared 2 bases from V and 4 bases from J, leaving 7 bases between. Germline CDR1 is MNHEY and CDR2 is SMNVEV (reference sequence). The CDR3 DNA reads as TGTGCCAGCAGTTTAGTGGGAGCAGATACGCAGTATTTT. Translation gives CASSLVGADTQYF.